This T cell receptor (beta chain) derives from a study of blood T cell repertoires in COVID-19. Looking at the study overall: The origin of the acute and convalescent COVID-19 samples was the United States, Italy and Spain. Sample material is recorded as cDNA or gDNA derived from T cells, B-cell-depleted T cells, or PBMCs.

Libraries were prepared by immunoSEQ multiplex PCR; TCRdb keeps only in-frame clonotypes and omits some of them. Here the sample spans under 250,000 clones, 75% to 85% being singletons. Germline values: CDR1 KGHDR, CDR2 SFDVKD. The CDR3 runs to 21 residues. With 0 bases clipped from V and 3 bases from J, the junction kept 15 bases outside the gene matches. What was sequenced was peripheral blood. The receptor was derived from a woman aged 70-85 years with COVID-19, enrolled during active disease. The chain combines TRBV24-1 with TRBJ2-7, with 14 positions matching TRBD2. Here the CDR3 DNA reads TGTGCCACCAGTGATTTGCCCACCTTTCACACAGGGACTAGCGGGAGCTACGAGCAGTACTTC. Translation gives CATSDLPTFHTGTSGSYEQYF.